A selection of T cell receptor beta chains follows, all from one sample in a study of control samples from healthy donors and cancer patients. Data came from immunoSEQ multiplex PCR; TCRdb stores just in-frame clones and leaves some out. The data hold roughly 100,000 clones, with around four fifths observed a single time. The sample was blood. The receptor source for this set is a woman in her forties or fifties in good health. CDR3s include the opening cysteine and the closing phenylalanine or tryptophan. Fields, in order: D gene, J gene, clone size, V gene, CDR3 DNA, CDR3 protein. D genes are given only for firm matches. Only some rows state a clone size, as once, few, many or a class for expanded clones.

>TRBD1|TRBJ2-5|.|TRBV18
TGTGCCAGCTCACGCGACAGGGGCCAAGAGACCCAGTACTTC
CASSRDRGQETQYF
>.|TRBJ2-5|.|TRBV28
TGTGCCAGCAGTTTCCCCGTCGGGACTTCAGAGACCCAGTACTTC
CASSFPVGTSETQYF
>.|TRBJ1-4|.|TRBV9
TGTGCCAGCAGCGTGACGGAGGAAAAACTGTTTTTT
CASSVTEEKLFF
>.|TRBJ2-5|.|TRBV5-6
TGTGCCAGCAGCTTCAGGGGTGTGGAGACCCAGTACTTC
CASSFRGVETQYF
>.|TRBJ2-2|.|TRBV6-5
TGTGCCAGCAGGCGGGACACCGCCACCGGGGAGCTGTTTTTT
CASRRDTATGELFF
>.|TRBJ1-5|.|TRBV19
TGTGCCAGTAGCGGGTCGGGGAGGCCGCCCCAGCATTTT
CASSGSGRPPQHF
>TRBD1|TRBJ2-1|.|TRBV13
TGTGCCAGCAGCTTATGGACAGGGGGCAGAAATGAGCAGTTCTTC
CASSLWTGGRNEQFF
>TRBD2|TRBJ2-5|few|TRBV7-8
TGTGCCAGCAGCTACACAGCGGGGGGCGGGGGAGAGACCCAGTACTTC
CASSYTAGGGGETQYF
>.|TRBJ2-3|few|TRBV27
TGTGCCAGCAGTTTACGGCGGGTGGCAGAACCGGAGTATTTT
CASSLRRVAEPEYF
>.|TRBJ1-6|once|TRBV7-9
TGTGCCAGCAGCTTGGGGCAGCTTAATTCACCCCTCCACTTT
CASSLGQLNSPLHF
>.|TRBJ1-2|once|TRBV12-3/TRBV12-4
TGTGCCAGCACCGTCGGAGGGGACTATGGCTACACCTTC
CASTVGGDYGYTF
>.|TRBJ1-2|.|TRBV4-2
TGTGCCAGCAGCCAAGACAGAACATATGGCTACACCTTC
CASSQDRTYGYTF
>.|TRBJ1-1|.|TRBV11-3
TGTGCCAGCAGCTTAGGAGCACTCCCAATATTACTCTTCTTT
CASSLGALPILLFF
>.|TRBJ1-2|.|TRBV4-3
TGCGCCAGCAGCCATGGAAACAGGGATTCCTATGGCTACACCTTC
CASSHGNRDSYGYTF
>.|TRBJ1-5|.|TRBV5-8
TGTGCCAGCAGCTGGCTCATGGGGGGATTACATCAGCCCCAGCATTTT
CASSWLMGGLHQPQHF
>.|TRBJ1-2|.|TRBV18
TGTGCCAGCTCACCACCAGGTAGAAACTATGGCTACACCTTC
CASSPPGRNYGYTF
>.|TRBJ2-1|.|TRBV11-2
TGTGCCAGCAGCTTAGATGGGGGATTCCAGTTCTTC
CASSLDGGFQFF
>.|TRBJ1-5|.|TRBV28
TGTGCCAGCAGTTTTTCAGCAGGGTTGGGTTCCTTCAATCAGCCCCAGCATTTT
CASSFSAGLGSFNQPQHF
>.|TRBJ1-4|.|TRBV7-8
TGTGCCAGCAGCTTATACTCGGCCGGAACTAATGAAAAACTGTTTTTT
CASSLYSAGTNEKLFF
>TRBD2|TRBJ2-1|.|TRBV29-1
TGCAGCGTTTTAACTAGCGGGGGGGGTAATGAGCAGTTCTTC
CSVLTSGGGNEQFF
>TRBD1|TRBJ1-4|.|TRBV9
TGTGCCAGCAGCGTAGAGTCGGTAGGGGGCGCAGAAAAACTGTTTTTT
CASSVESVGGAEKLFF
>.|TRBJ2-5|.|TRBV5-8
TGTGCCAGCAGCTGGGCCGGCGGGCTGGGGGGCCAAGAGACCCAGTACTTC
CASSWAGGLGGQETQYF
>TRBD1|TRBJ1-1|few|TRBV6-6
TGTGCCAGCAGTTACTTGAACAGGGGAACGGCTTTCTTT
CASSYLNRGTAFF
>.|TRBJ2-2|.|TRBV9
TGTGCCAGCAGCGTAGATGACGTTCGGTACACCGGGGAGCTGTTTTTT
CASSVDDVRYTGELFF
>.|TRBJ2-7|.|TRBV5-1
TGCGCCAGCAGCCAGGCTGGGACTTCAAATGGCGAGCAGTACTTC
CASSQAGTSNGEQYF
>.|TRBJ2-2|.|TRBV9
TGTGCCAGCAGCGCCCACGGGACGAACACCGGGGAGCTGTTTTTT
CASSAHGTNTGELFF
>.|TRBJ2-1|.|TRBV5-5
TGTGCCAGCAGCTTGGTTGGTGGGGGTCACAATGAGCAGTTCTTC
CASSLVGGGHNEQFF
>.|TRBJ1-5|.|TRBV7-7
TGTGCTAGCAGCTTTCGGGTACAGGGAAGCAATCAGCCCCAGCATTTT
CASSFRVQGSNQPQHF
>.|TRBJ1-6|.|TRBV7-9
TGTGCCAGCAGCTTTTTATCGGAGGGTACACCCCTCCACTTT
CASSFLSEGTPLHF
>.|TRBJ1-5|once|TRBV7-8
TGTGCCAGCAGACCCGGGACAACTAGCAATCAGCCCCAGCATTTT
CASRPGTTSNQPQHF
>.|TRBJ2-1|.|TRBV5-5
TGTGCCAGCAGCCCCGAGGGGGCGACTAGAGCCAGTGAGCAGTTCTTC
CASSPEGATRASEQFF
>TRBD2|TRBJ2-3|.|TRBV2
TGTGCCAGCAGTACCTCTAGCGGGGGAGCCAGGACAGATACGCAGTATTTT
CASSTSSGGARTDTQYF
>.|TRBJ1-4|.|TRBV2
TGTGCCAGCAGCGGATTTATGGATGAAAAACTGTTTTTT
CASSGFMDEKLFF
>TRBD2|TRBJ2-2|.|TRBV7-3
TGTGCCAGCAGCTTTAGCGGGGGGGACAACACCGGGGAGCTGTTTTTT
CASSFSGGDNTGELFF
>TRBD1|TRBJ2-1|few|TRBV7-9
TGTGCCAGCAGACATGGTTCCGGACAGGGGGCTTACAATGAGCAGTTCTTC
CASRHGSGQGAYNEQFF
>TRBD1|TRBJ1-6|.|TRBV30
TGTGCCTGGAGTCGGGACAGGGGTGGCTCCTATAATTCACCCCTCCACTTT
CAWSRDRGGSYNSPLHF
>.|TRBJ1-5|once|TRBV7-9
TGTGCCAGCAGCCAGTATGATAGCAATCAGCCCCAGCATTTT
CASSQYDSNQPQHF
>TRBD1|TRBJ1-3|.|TRBV7-2
TGTGCCAGCAGACTAACAGGGGGTGGAAACACCATATATTTT
CASRLTGGGNTIYF
>.|TRBJ1-5|.|TRBV19
TGTGCCAGTAGTCGGTGGGGGGATAGCAATCAGCCCCAGCATTTT
CASSRWGDSNQPQHF
>.|TRBJ1-1|few|TRBV12-5
TGTGCTAGTGGTTTGCCCCAAGACAGGAACACTGAAGCTTTCTTT
CASGLPQDRNTEAFF
>TRBD1|TRBJ2-2|.|TRBV4-1
TGCGCCAGCAGCGACAGGGGCCGGGAGCTGTTTTTT
CASSDRGRELFF
>TRBD1|TRBJ2-1|.|TRBV10-2
TGCGCCAGCAGTGGCCAGAGAAGGGGGCATGAGCAGTTCTTC
CASSGQRRGHEQFF
>.|TRBJ1-6|.|TRBV4-3
TGCGCCAGCAGCCATCCACAGGTTAATTCACCCCTCCACTTT
CASSHPQVNSPLHF
>.|TRBJ2-2|.|TRBV4-1
TGCGCCAGCAGCCAAGGACAGGACGGGGACACCGGGGAGCTGTTTTTT
CASSQGQDGDTGELFF
>TRBD2|TRBJ2-5|few|TRBV14
TGTGCCAGCAGCCAAGAGGGGTACAGCGGGAGGGTAATGAAAGCAGGAGAGACCCAGTACTTC
CASSQEGYSGRVMKAGETQYF
>.|TRBJ1-2|.|TRBV7-2
TGTGCCAGCAGCCCATACCCTGCCAGGGTCAACTATGGCTACACCTTC
CASSPYPARVNYGYTF
>.|TRBJ1-2|.|TRBV5-4
TGTGCCAGCAGCTTGGGACGCAGGACCTCTAACTATGGCTACACCTTC
CASSLGRRTSNYGYTF
>.|TRBJ1-3|.|TRBV15
TGTGCCACCAGCAGAGACAGGTCGAGAGGAAACACCATATATTTT
CATSRDRSRGNTIYF
>TRBD2|TRBJ2-2|.|TRBV27
TGTGCCAGCAGTCTGGGGCTAGCGGTCAACACCGGGGAGCTGTTTTTT
CASSLGLAVNTGELFF